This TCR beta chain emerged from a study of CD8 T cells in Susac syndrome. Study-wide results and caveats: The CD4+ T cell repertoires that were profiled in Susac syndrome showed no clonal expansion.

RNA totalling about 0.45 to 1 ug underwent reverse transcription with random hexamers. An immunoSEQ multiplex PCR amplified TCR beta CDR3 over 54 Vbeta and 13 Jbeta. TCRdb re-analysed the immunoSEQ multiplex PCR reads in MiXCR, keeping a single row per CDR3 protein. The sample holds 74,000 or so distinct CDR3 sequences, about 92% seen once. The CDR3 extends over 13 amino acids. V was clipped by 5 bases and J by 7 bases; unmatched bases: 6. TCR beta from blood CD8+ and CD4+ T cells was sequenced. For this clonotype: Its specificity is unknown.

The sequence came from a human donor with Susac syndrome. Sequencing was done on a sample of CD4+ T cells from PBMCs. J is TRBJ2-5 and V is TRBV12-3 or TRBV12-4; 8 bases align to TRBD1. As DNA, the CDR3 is TGTGCCAGCAGTGCGGACAGGGAAAGGACCCAGTACTTC. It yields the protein CASSADRERTQYF.